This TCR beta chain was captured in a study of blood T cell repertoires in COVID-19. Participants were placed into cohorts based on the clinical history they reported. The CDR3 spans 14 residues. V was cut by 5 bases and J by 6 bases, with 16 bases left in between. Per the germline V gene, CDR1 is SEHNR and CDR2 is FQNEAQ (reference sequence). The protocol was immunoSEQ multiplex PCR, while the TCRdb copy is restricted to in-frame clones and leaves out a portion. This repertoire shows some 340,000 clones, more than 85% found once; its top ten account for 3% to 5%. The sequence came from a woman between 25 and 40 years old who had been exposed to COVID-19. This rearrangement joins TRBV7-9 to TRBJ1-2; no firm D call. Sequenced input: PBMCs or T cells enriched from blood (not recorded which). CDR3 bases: TGTGCCAGCAGCCCTAGCGGCGGCGGGAATGGCTACACCTTC. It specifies CASSPSGGGNGYTF.